Listed below are T cell receptor beta chains from one sample, sequenced in a study of early T cells in non-severe SARS-CoV-2 infection. Via MiXCR, TCRdb re-called the 5' RACE reads, giving one row per CDR3 protein. The sample has about 67,000 distinct CDR3 sequences, approximately 10% seen once; the top ten hold 3.5% to 4%. Sequences were obtained from whole blood. The receptors here all came from an adult who was a healthcare worker with PCR-confirmed SARS-CoV-2 infection or an uninfected control (not recorded which). Each CDR3 is given with its conserved first and last residue. The D gene is left open where the match is weak. Some rows have no size entry. The others give once, few or many, or a class for an expanded clone.

j_gene: TRBJ1-1
d_gene: NA
v_gene: TRBV27
abundance: few
CDR3aa: CASSLRQGRAEAFF
CDR3nt: TGTGCCAGCAGTTTACGGCAGGGGAGGGCTGAAGCTTTCTTT

j_gene: TRBJ2-7
d_gene: TRBD1
v_gene: TRBV5-1
abundance: many
CDR3aa: CASSTGTGSLEQYF
CDR3nt: TGCGCCAGCAGCACAGGGACAGGGTCCCTCGAGCAGTACTTC

j_gene: TRBJ1-1
d_gene: TRBD1
v_gene: TRBV5-1
abundance: many
CDR3aa: CASSPGQPNTEAFF
CDR3nt: TGCGCCAGCAGCCCGGGACAGCCGAACACTGAAGCTTTCTTT

j_gene: TRBJ2-1
d_gene: TRBD2
v_gene: TRBV7-8
abundance: many
CDR3aa: CASSLRSRLAGSYNEQFF
CDR3nt: TGTGCCAGCAGCTTAAGGAGCCGACTAGCGGGATCTTACAATGAGCAGTTCTTC

j_gene: TRBJ2-1
d_gene: TRBD2
v_gene: TRBV24-1
abundance: many
CDR3aa: CATSDFEAGRKNRINEQFF
CDR3nt: TGTGCCACCAGTGATTTCGAAGCGGGACGGAAAAACCGGATAAATGAGCAGTTCTTC

j_gene: TRBJ1-5
d_gene: TRBD1
v_gene: TRBV6-1
abundance: many
CDR3aa: CASLKTGHQPQHF
CDR3nt: TGTGCCAGCCTAAAGACAGGGCATCAGCCCCAGCATTTT

j_gene: TRBJ1-5
d_gene: NA
v_gene: TRBV9
abundance: many
CDR3aa: CASSVDSRQPQHF
CDR3nt: TGTGCCAGCAGCGTAGATTCGCGTCAGCCCCAGCATTTT

j_gene: TRBJ2-5
d_gene: NA
v_gene: TRBV5-1
abundance: many
CDR3aa: CASSFSSYTQETQYF
CDR3nt: TGCGCCAGCAGCTTTTCTAGCTACACCCAAGAGACCCAGTACTTC

j_gene: TRBJ2-1
d_gene: NA
v_gene: TRBV11-1
abundance: many
CDR3aa: CASSFPITDEQFF
CDR3nt: TGTGCCAGCAGTTTTCCAATTACCGATGAGCAGTTCTTC

j_gene: TRBJ2-1
d_gene: NA
v_gene: TRBV4-1
abundance: many
CDR3aa: CASSQAAWQAGWNEQFF
CDR3nt: TGCGCCAGCAGCCAAGCAGCGTGGCAAGCGGGCTGGAATGAGCAGTTCTTC

j_gene: TRBJ2-1
d_gene: NA
v_gene: TRBV7-2
abundance: many
CDR3aa: CASSLQGSSYNEQFF
CDR3nt: TGTGCCAGCAGCTTACAGGGAAGCTCCTACAATGAGCAGTTCTTC

j_gene: TRBJ2-7
d_gene: NA
v_gene: TRBV5-1
abundance: NA
CDR3aa: CASSLAGTAYEQYF
CDR3nt: TGCGCCAGCAGCTTGGCCGGTACCGCCTACGAGCAGTACTTC

j_gene: TRBJ1-4
d_gene: NA
v_gene: TRBV18
abundance: many
CDR3aa: CASSRDHSKEKLFF
CDR3nt: TGTGCCAGCTCTCGGGACCACAGCAAGGAAAAACTGTTTTTT

j_gene: TRBJ2-7
d_gene: TRBD2
v_gene: TRBV20-1
abundance: many
CDR3aa: CSARRTSGGSSYEQYF
CDR3nt: TGCAGTGCTAGAAGGACTAGCGGAGGAAGCTCCTACGAGCAGTACTTC

j_gene: TRBJ2-7
d_gene: NA
v_gene: TRBV5-1
abundance: NA
CDR3aa: CASSLEGTGPHEQYF
CDR3nt: TGCGCCAGCAGCTTGGAAGGAACAGGGCCCCACGAGCAGTACTTC

j_gene: TRBJ2-1
d_gene: NA
v_gene: TRBV6-2/TRBV6-3
abundance: many
CDR3aa: CASRGGGDWNEQFF
CDR3nt: TGTGCCAGCAGAGGGGGTGGGGATTGGAATGAGCAGTTCTTC

j_gene: TRBJ2-1
d_gene: NA
v_gene: TRBV7-9
abundance: NA
CDR3aa: CASSPLQLGQFF
CDR3nt: TGTGCCAGCAGCCCCCTCCAGCTTGGGCAGTTCTTC

j_gene: TRBJ2-1
d_gene: NA
v_gene: TRBV30
abundance: few
CDR3aa: CAWSVLASVNEQFF
CDR3nt: TGTGCCTGGAGTGTACTAGCCTCGGTAAATGAGCAGTTCTTC

j_gene: TRBJ2-6
d_gene: NA
v_gene: TRBV10-3
abundance: NA
CDR3aa: CAISGGTPGSGANVLTF
CDR3nt: TGTGCCATCAGTGGTGGGACACCCGGATCTGGGGCCAACGTCCTGACTTTC

j_gene: TRBJ1-4
d_gene: NA
v_gene: TRBV18
abundance: NA
CDR3aa: CASSPTNEKLFF
CDR3nt: TGTGCCAGCTCACCAACTAATGAAAAACTGTTTTTT

j_gene: TRBJ2-5
d_gene: NA
v_gene: TRBV7-2
abundance: many
CDR3aa: CASSTSDSPGKTQYF
CDR3nt: TGTGCCAGCAGCACTTCGGACAGCCCGGGCAAGACCCAGTACTTC

j_gene: TRBJ2-5
d_gene: NA
v_gene: TRBV25-1
abundance: many
CDR3aa: CASSDHQGGETQYF
CDR3nt: TGTGCCAGCAGTGACCACCAGGGCGGAGAGACCCAGTACTTC

j_gene: TRBJ1-4
d_gene: TRBD1
v_gene: TRBV4-1
abundance: few
CDR3aa: CASSQGQGWEKLFF
CDR3nt: TGCGCCAGCAGCCAGGGACAGGGTTGGGAAAAACTGTTTTTT

j_gene: TRBJ1-1
d_gene: TRBD1
v_gene: TRBV29-1
abundance: NA
CDR3aa: CSVKDRGSWGGAFF
CDR3nt: TGCAGCGTTAAGGACAGGGGTTCGTGGGGTGGAGCTTTCTTT

j_gene: TRBJ2-5
d_gene: NA
v_gene: TRBV5-1
abundance: NA
CDR3aa: CASSLSRQQQETQYF
CDR3nt: TGCGCCAGCAGCTTGTCTAGACAGCAGCAAGAGACCCAGTACTTC

j_gene: TRBJ1-2
d_gene: TRBD1
v_gene: TRBV11-2
abundance: many
CDR3aa: CASSPLTGAGAGYTF
CDR3nt: TGTGCCAGCAGCCCACTGACAGGGGCGGGGGCTGGCTACACCTTC

j_gene: TRBJ2-1
d_gene: TRBD2
v_gene: TRBV3-1
abundance: many
CDR3aa: CASSQAFGRESWNEQFF
CDR3nt: TGTGCCAGCAGCCAAGCTTTTGGGCGGGAGTCTTGGAATGAGCAGTTCTTC

j_gene: TRBJ2-5
d_gene: NA
v_gene: TRBV7-2
abundance: many
CDR3aa: CASGATTRRGTQYF
CDR3nt: TGTGCCAGCGGCGCAACTACCAGGAGAGGGACCCAGTACTTC

j_gene: TRBJ1-6
d_gene: NA
v_gene: TRBV15
abundance: many
CDR3aa: CATSREGNTGSPLHF
CDR3nt: TGTGCCACCAGCAGAGAGGGGAACACCGGTTCACCCCTCCACTTT